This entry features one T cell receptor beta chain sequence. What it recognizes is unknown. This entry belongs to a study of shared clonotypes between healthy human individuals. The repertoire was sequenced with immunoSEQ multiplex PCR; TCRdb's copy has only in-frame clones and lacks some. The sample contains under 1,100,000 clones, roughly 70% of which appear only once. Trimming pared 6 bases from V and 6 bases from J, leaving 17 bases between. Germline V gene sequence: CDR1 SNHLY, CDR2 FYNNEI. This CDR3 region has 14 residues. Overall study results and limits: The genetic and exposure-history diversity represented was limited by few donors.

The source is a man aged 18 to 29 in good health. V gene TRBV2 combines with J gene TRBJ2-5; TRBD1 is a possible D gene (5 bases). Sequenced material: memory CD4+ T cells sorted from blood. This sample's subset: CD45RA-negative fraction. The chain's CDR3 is CASRGGALGKTQYF. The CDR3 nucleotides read TGTGCCAGCAGAGGTGGGGCCCTTGGGAAGACCCAGTACTTC.